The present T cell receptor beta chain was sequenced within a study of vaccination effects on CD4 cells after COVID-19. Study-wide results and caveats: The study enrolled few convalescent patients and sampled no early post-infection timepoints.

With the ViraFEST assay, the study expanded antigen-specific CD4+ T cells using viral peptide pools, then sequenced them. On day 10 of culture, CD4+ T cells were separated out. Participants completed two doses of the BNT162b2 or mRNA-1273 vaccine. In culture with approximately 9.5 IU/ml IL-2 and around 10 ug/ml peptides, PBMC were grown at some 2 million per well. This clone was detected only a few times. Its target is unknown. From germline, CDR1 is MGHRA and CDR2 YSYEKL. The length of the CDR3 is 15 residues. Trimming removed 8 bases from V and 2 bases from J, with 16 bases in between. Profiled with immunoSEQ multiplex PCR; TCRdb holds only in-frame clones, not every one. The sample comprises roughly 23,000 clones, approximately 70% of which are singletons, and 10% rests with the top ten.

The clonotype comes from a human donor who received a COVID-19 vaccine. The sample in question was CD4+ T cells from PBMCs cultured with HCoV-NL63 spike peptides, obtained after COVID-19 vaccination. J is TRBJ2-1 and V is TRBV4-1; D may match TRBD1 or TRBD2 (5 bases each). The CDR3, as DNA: TGCGCCAGCCGTCGGGACCTAGCTCCCTACAATGAGCAGTTCTTC. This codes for CASRRDLAPYNEQFF.